A single sample gave rise to the 27 T cell receptor beta chains below, sequenced in a study of blood T cell repertoires in COVID-19. The assay was immunoSEQ multiplex PCR, and TCRdb's table has in-frame clones only and misses some. In the table there are roughly 80,000 clones, roughly four fifths of which are singletons. The sample consisted of peripheral blood. All receptors come from a man aged 45-65 years with acute or convalescent COVID-19.

This rearrangement joins TRBV10-3 to TRBJ2-4; D not resolved. Trimming pared 0 bases from V and 0 bases from J, leaving 6 bases between. Germline CDR1 is ENHRY and CDR2 is SYGVKD. This CDR3 region has 15 residues. CDR3 amino acids: CAISESGLAKNIQYF. CDR3 nucleotides: TGTGCCATCAGTGAGTCTGGCTTAGCCAAAAACATTCAGTACTTC.

The chain links TRBV18 to TRBJ1-5; perhaps TRBD1 as D (6 bases). CDR3 length: 15 amino acids. Germline lookup yields CDR1 KGHSH and CDR2 LQKENI. Trimming took 4 bases from V and 3 from J, leaving 13 bases between them. The CDR3: CASSQGTGINQPQHF. For the CDR3, the DNA is TGTGCCAGCTCACAAGGAACAGGGATCAATCAGCCCCAGCATTTT.

This CDR3 is CASSWGQGGTYTF. The CDR3 DNA is TGTGCCAGCAGCTGGGGGCAGGGTGGAACGTACACCTTC. V gene TRBV5-6 combines with J gene TRBJ1-2; TRBD1 might be the D (6 bases). The germline V gene has CDR1 SGHDT and CDR2 YYEEEE. The CDR3 has 13 amino acids. V lost 3 bases and J lost 11, with 17 bases in between.

The rearrangement joins TRBV11-2 to TRBJ2-7; weak D call: TRBD2 (6 bases). The CDR3 has 13 amino acids. Germline V lookup: CDR1 SGHAT, CDR2 FQNNGV. Between the trimmed V and J ends, which lost 5 bases and 6 bases, there was a span of 14 bases. CDR3 amino acids: CASSPSGVGEQYF. The CDR3 nucleotides are TGTGCCAGCAGCCCCTCGGGGGTAGGCGAGCAGTACTTC.

In its sample, this clone was seen a few times. The genes are TRBV7-8 and TRBJ2-7; D is perhaps TRBD2 (5 bases). The CDR3 is 15 amino acids. The germline gives CDR1 SGHVS, CDR2 FQNEAQ. V dropped 5 bases and J dropped 7 bases, with 21 bases sitting between them. The CDR3 DNA sequence: TGTGCCAGCAGCCTCGGAGCTCCGGGAATGGTGGAGCAGTACTTC. It codes for CASSLGAPGMVEQYF.

The V gene is TRBV19, the J gene TRBJ2-7; 9 bases agree with TRBD2. CDR1 is LNHDA and CDR2 is SQIVND in the germline V gene (reference sequence). The ends lost 8 bases at V and 4 bases at J; junction bases unmatched: 12. This CDR3 is built from 15 residues. The CDR3 DNA reads as TGTGCCAGTCGGAAAAGTAGCGGGAGTACGTACGAGCAGTACTTC. Translating gives CASRKSSGSTYEQYF.

The chain combines TRBV19 with TRBJ1-5, with TRBD1 matching over 11 bases. The V gene's germline CDR1 is LNHDA and CDR2 SQIVND (reference sequence). V lost 4 bases, J lost 7 bases, and 12 bases stayed unmatched. This CDR3 region has 17 residues. Written as DNA, the CDR3 is TGTGCCAGTAGTACCGAATTAGGGACAGGGGGTTGGCAGCCCCAGCATTTT. This encodes CASSTELGTGGWQPQHF.

The chain joins TRBV5-4 to TRBJ2-7, with D unresolved. Germline V gene lookup returns CDR1 SGHNT and CDR2 YYREEE (reference sequence). The CDR3 has 13 residues. Between the trimmed V and J ends, which lost 1 base and 2 bases, there was a span of 7 bases. CDR3 loop: CASSLSGPYEQYF. The CDR3 DNA sequence: TGTGCCAGCAGCTTGAGTGGCCCCTACGAGCAGTACTTC. The complete variable domain, with remaining parts taken from reference TRBV5-4 and TRBJ2-7, reads ETGVTQSPTHLIKTRGQQVTLRCSSQSGHNTVSWYQQALGQGPQFIFQYYREEENGRGNFPPRFSGLQFPNYSSELNVNALELDDSALYLCASSLSGPYEQYFGPGTRLTVT.

The DNA of the CDR3 is TGTGCCAGCAGTGAAACTCGGGGGACAGATACGCAGTATTTT. This gives the protein CASSETRGTDTQYF. This rearrangement joins TRBV6-1 to TRBJ2-3, with D possibly being TRBD2 (6 bases). Germline CDR1 is MNHNS and CDR2 is SASEGT. Trimming cost V 2 bases and J 3 bases, with 9 bases left between them. The length of the CDR3 is 14 residues.

This chain joins TRBV7-3 and TRBJ1-1; 9 bases are shared with TRBD1. V was clipped by 5 bases and J by 3 bases; unmatched bases: 1. The V gene's germline CDR1 is SGHTA and CDR2 FQGTGA. There are 13 residues in the CDR3. CDR3 amino acids: CASSRTGDTEAFF. CDR3 DNA sequence: TGTGCCAGCAGCCGGACAGGGGACACTGAAGCTTTCTTT.

This clone is categorized as medium-sized. V gene TRBV13 combines with J gene TRBJ1-1; D call uncertain. The V and J ends lost 2 bases and 2 bases respectively, with 3 bases between them. This CDR3 contains 12 residues. From germline, CDR1 is PRHDT and CDR2 FYEKMQ (reference sequence). The CDR3 reads CASSLSNTEAFF. CDR3 nucleotide sequence: TGTGCCAGCAGCTTATCAAACACTGAAGCTTTCTTT.

The chain employs TRBV19 and TRBJ1-1; no reliable D call. Per the germline V gene, CDR1 is LNHDA and CDR2 is SQIVND (reference sequence). Trimming shortened V by 7 bases and J by 1 base, and 10 bases separated the two germline ends. The CDR3 totals 13 residues. CDR3 DNA sequence: TGTGCCAGTAAAAGGCAGGAGAACACTGAAGCTTTCTTT. As protein: CASKRQENTEAFF.

The chain has TRBV5-1 and TRBJ1-2, with D perhaps matching TRBD1 (5 bases). Germline lookup yields CDR1 SGHRS and CDR2 YFSETQ. The V gene lost 3 bases and the J gene lost 4 bases, with 13 bases spanning the gap. The CDR3 spans 14 residues. The CDR3 nucleotides read TGCGCCAGCAGCTCCGGGACTGGGGGCTATGGCTACACCTTC. Amino acid sequence: CASSSGTGGYGYTF.

The genes are TRBV29-1 and TRBJ2-7; TRBD2 matches at 12 bases. The CDR3 length is 13 residues. V lost 7 bases and J lost 2; bases outside the gene matches: 3. Germline CDR1 SQVTM, CDR2 ANQGSEA. The CDR3: CSGTSGTPYEQYF. CDR3 bases: TGCAGCGGGACTAGCGGGACGCCCTACGAGCAGTACTTC.

The rearrangement links TRBV7-7 to TRBJ2-1; 9 bases line up with TRBD1. The CDR3 totals 14 residues. Trimming at V came to 5 bases and at J to 10 bases, leaving 9 bases not matched to a gene. Germline V CDR1 and CDR2: SSHAT, FNYEAQ (reference sequence). For the CDR3, the DNA is TGTGCCAGCAGCATCGGGACAGGGTTGGACGAGCAGTTCTTC. Residues: CASSIGTGLDEQFF.

The chain's CDR3 is CASSRRAPNTEAFF. The CDR3 bases are TGTGCCAGCAGCAGGCGGGCTCCGAACACTGAAGCTTTCTTT. The chain recombines TRBV25-1 with TRBJ1-1; D remains unclear. The V end lost 6 bases, the J end lost 1 base, and 12 bases lay between the germline ends. Germline V gene lookup returns CDR1 MGHDK and CDR2 SYGVNS. The CDR3 length is 14 residues.

This chain connects TRBV6-6 to TRBJ2-4; 8 bases are a match to TRBD1. CDR1 MNHNY and CDR2 SVGAGI come from the germline V gene (reference sequence). The CDR3 contains 12 residues. With 7 bases clipped from V and 8 bases from J, the junction kept 4 bases outside the gene matches. The CDR3 is CASNPQGDIQYF. CDR3 sequence (DNA): TGTGCCAGCAATCCACAGGGGGACATTCAGTACTTC.

The V and J genes are TRBV7-2 and TRBJ1-5; no firm D call. CDR1 and CDR2 from the germline V gene are SGHTA and FQGNSA. V was trimmed by 5 bases and J by 6 bases, leaving 11 bases between them. This CDR3 is built from 13 residues. The CDR3: CASSARGTQPQHF. The CDR3 nucleotides are TGTGCCAGCAGCGCCCGGGGAACTCAGCCCCAGCATTTT.

The chain recombines TRBV28 with TRBJ2-7, with a possible D match to TRBD2 (5 bases). This CDR3 spans 15 amino acids. Trimming left V 5 bases short and J 3 bases short, with 17 bases between. In germline, CDR1 is MDHEN, CDR2 SYDVKM. The CDR3, as DNA: TGTGCCAGCAGTGAGGCCGGGAACCTTATCTACGAGCAGTACTTC. Amino acid sequence: CASSEAGNLIYEQYF.

V gene TRBV5-1 combines with J gene TRBJ2-2; TRBD1 matches at 7 bases. The V gene end was trimmed by 4 bases and the J gene end by 0 bases; junction bases not matched to a gene: 3. The germline V gene has CDR1 SGHRS and CDR2 YFSETQ. The CDR3 runs to 15 residues. This CDR3 reads CASSLDRPNTGELFF. The DNA of the CDR3 is TGCGCCAGCAGCCTGGACAGGCCGAACACCGGGGAGCTGTTTTTT.

This chain uses TRBV4-2 with TRBJ2-7, with D possibly TRBD2 on 7 matching bases. The V end lost 0 bases, the J end lost 3 bases, and 15 bases lay between the germline ends. Germline V gene lookup returns CDR1 LGHNA and CDR2 YNFKEQ. The CDR3 consists of 16 residues. In DNA form, the CDR3 reads TGTGCCAGCAGCCAAGATAAGAGGGGGGGAATCTACGAGCAGTACTTC. Amino acid sequence: CASSQDKRGGIYEQYF.

The chain couples TRBV6-2 or TRBV6-3 to TRBJ1-1; D call uncertain. This CDR3 spans 14 amino acids. Trimming stripped 2 bases from V and 0 bases from J, with 7 bases between. Germline-derived CDR1 and CDR2 are MNHEY and SVGEGT. CDR3 bases: TGTGCCAGCAGTTACCAGACATTGAACACTGAAGCTTTCTTT. Its protein product is CASSYQTLNTEAFF.

This clone was seen a few times. V is TRBV11-2 and J is TRBJ2-7, with D perhaps TRBD1 (5 bases). This CDR3 has 12 residues. The germline V gene has CDR1 SGHAT and CDR2 FQNNGV. V was shortened by 5 bases and J by 4 bases, with 9 bases between the two germline ends. The CDR3 loop is CASSTQGYEQYF. The CDR3 DNA reads TGTGCCAGCAGCACTCAGGGTTACGAGCAGTACTTC.

V is TRBV6-2 or TRBV6-3 and J is TRBJ2-5; 8 bases map to TRBD2. The junction had 5 bases not matched to a gene; V was cut back by 4 bases and J by 4 bases. From germline, CDR1 is MNHEY and CDR2 SVGEGT. This CDR3 contains 14 residues. The CDR3 DNA follows: TGTGCCAGCAGTTCATTAGCGGGAAGAGAGACCCAGTACTTC. Residues: CASSSLAGRETQYF.

The gene calls are TRBV6-2 or TRBV6-3 and TRBJ2-1; D not certain. The V end lost 0 bases, the J end lost 8 bases, and 8 bases lay between the germline ends. The CDR3 sequence is 13 residues long. CDR1 and CDR2 from the germline V gene are MNHEY and SVGEGT. DNA for the CDR3: TGTGCCAGCAGTTACTCGAGGCGGTATGAGCAGTTCTTC. Its translation: CASSYSRRYEQFF.

The chain is built from TRBV6-4 and TRBJ1-4; weak D call: TRBD1 (5 bases). This CDR3 has 15 residues. Deletions cut 5 bases from V and 0 bases from J, with 10 bases between. CDR1 MRHNA and CDR2 SNTAGT come from the germline V gene. As DNA, the CDR3 is TGTGCCAGCAGTCCGGGGGAAGCAACTAATGAAAAACTGTTTTTT. Its protein is CASSPGEATNEKLFF.

The chain uses TRBV6-4 and TRBJ1-1, with D possibly being TRBD1 (5 bases). Trimming removed 6 bases from V and 2 bases from J, with 13 bases in between. This CDR3 has 14 amino acids. The V gene's germline CDR1 is MRHNA and CDR2 SNTAGT. CDR3 coding DNA: TGTGCCAGCAGGGAATACGGGGGAAACACTGAAGCTTTCTTT. It specifies CASREYGGNTEAFF.